This is a list of T cell receptor beta chains from one sample in a study of cytomegalovirus exposure and HLA in healthy donors. The data were produced by immunoSEQ multiplex PCR, yet TCRdb's version contains in-frame clones alone and is incomplete. The sample lists 150,000 to 200,000 clones; approximately 80% were seen once. The sample was PBMCs. The receptors stem from a man aged 18 to 29 in good health and CMV-seronegative. Both conserved end residues are part of each CDR3. D genes are given only for firm matches. Size tells how often a clone was seen (once, few, many) or the class of an expanded clone, and some rows leave it out.

D	V	J	size	CDR3	DNA
.	TRBV5-8	TRBJ2-7	.	CASSSEVEQYF	TGTGCCAGCAGTTCCGAAGTCGAGCAGTACTTC
TRBD1	TRBV28	TRBJ1-4	.	CASSPGQTTGKLFF	TGTGCCAGCAGCCCGGGACAGACAACGGGAAAACTGTTTTTT
.	TRBV11-2	TRBJ1-6	.	CASSRLGAGGASPLHF	TGTGCCAGCAGCCGTTTAGGGGCCGGAGGGGCTTCACCCCTCCACTTT
TRBD2	TRBV19	TRBJ2-5	.	CASREAGAGETQYF	TGTGCCAGTAGGGAAGCGGGGGCGGGAGAGACCCAGTACTTC
.	TRBV18	TRBJ2-2	.	CASSPTVTGELFF	TGTGCCAGCTCACCAACGGTAACCGGGGAGCTGTTTTTT
TRBD2	TRBV7-9	TRBJ2-2	.	CASSPGLAGNTGELFF	TGTGCCAGCAGCCCTGGACTAGCGGGAAACACCGGGGAGCTGTTTTTT
TRBD2	TRBV7-9	TRBJ2-7	.	CASSLALPSGISYEQYF	TGTGCCAGCAGCTTAGCCCTCCCTAGCGGGATTTCCTACGAGCAGTACTTC
.	TRBV11-2	TRBJ2-7	.	CASSLGRRGSYEQYF	TGTGCCAGCAGCTTAGGTCGCCGGGGTAGCTACGAGCAGTACTTC
TRBD1	TRBV30	TRBJ2-7	.	CAWSWGTATYEQYF	TGTGCCTGGAGTTGGGGGACAGCCACCTACGAGCAGTACTTC
.	TRBV6-1	TRBJ1-1	.	CASSDLGNTEAFF	TGTGCCAGCAGTGACCTCGGGAACACTGAAGCTTTCTTT
.	TRBV9	TRBJ2-7	.	CASSVAPGDYEQYF	TGTGCCAGCAGCGTAGCCCCGGGGGACTACGAGCAGTACTTC
.	TRBV28	TRBJ2-1	.	CASHTNRDNEQFF	TGTGCCAGCCACACGAACAGGGACAATGAGCAGTTCTTC
.	TRBV5-4	TRBJ1-1	.	CASSPSVSSSTEAFF	TGTGCCAGCAGCCCATCCGTAAGTAGTAGCACTGAAGCTTTCTTT
TRBD1	TRBV7-8	TRBJ2-7	.	CASSLRGRGNEQYF	TGTGCCAGCAGCTTGCGTGGCAGGGGGAACGAGCAGTACTTC
.	TRBV19	TRBJ1-6	.	CASSIAPGWTAGKSPLHF	TGTGCCAGTAGTATAGCCCCCGGGTGGACAGCCGGAAAGTCACCCCTCCACTTT
TRBD1	TRBV7-6	TRBJ2-2	.	CASSLGRQGGSGELFF	TGTGCCAGCAGCTTAGGGAGACAGGGGGGATCCGGGGAGCTGTTTTTT
.	TRBV27	TRBJ2-1	.	CASSTSSYNEQFF	TGTGCCAGCAGTACTTCCTCCTACAATGAGCAGTTCTTC
.	TRBV5-1	TRBJ2-3	.	CASSPSTGPKHTDTQYF	TGCGCCAGCAGCCCCTCCACAGGGCCCAAGCACACAGATACGCAGTATTTT
TRBD1	TRBV9	TRBJ1-2	.	CASSPQDRVRGNYGYTF	TGTGCCAGCAGCCCCCAGGACAGGGTTCGGGGTAACTATGGCTACACCTTC
.	TRBV5-4	TRBJ1-2	.	CASSPLGPSGYGYTF	TGTGCCAGCAGCCCACTTGGTCCCTCTGGCTATGGCTACACCTTC
TRBD1	TRBV11-2	TRBJ2-7	.	CASSLAGQGAYEQYF	TGTGCCAGCAGCTTAGCAGGACAGGGAGCCTACGAGCAGTACTTC
TRBD2	TRBV5-1	TRBJ2-7	.	CASSPSGTNYEQYF	TGCGCCAGCAGCCCCTCCGGGACTAACTACGAGCAGTACTTC
.	TRBV7-9	TRBJ2-1	.	CASSLLGSGNEQFF	TGTGCCAGCAGCTTACTCGGGTCGGGCAATGAGCAGTTCTTC
.	TRBV4-3	TRBJ2-5	few	CASSQNEEERETQYF	TGCGCCAGCAGCCAAAATGAGGAAGAGCGGGAGACCCAGTACTTC
.	TRBV7-9	TRBJ1-1	.	CSSSFYRENTEAFF	TGTTCCAGCAGCTTCTACAGGGAGAACACTGAAGCTTTCTTT
.	TRBV14	TRBJ2-1	.	CASSQVSLRNEQFF	TGTGCCAGCAGCCAAGTCTCCCTTCGCAATGAGCAGTTCTTC
TRBD1	TRBV5-6	TRBJ1-6	.	CASSQLDRGNSPLHF	TGTGCCAGCAGCCAGCTAGACAGGGGTAATTCACCCCTCCACTTT
TRBD1	TRBV6-5	TRBJ2-7	.	CASSLDRGYEQYF	TGTGCCAGCAGTCTCGACAGGGGGTACGAGCAGTACTTC
TRBD1	TRBV7-2	TRBJ2-6	.	CASSSRWGQADSGANVLTF	TGTGCCAGCAGCTCCCGGTGGGGACAGGCGGACTCTGGGGCCAACGTCCTGACTTTC
.	TRBV11-3	TRBJ2-7	.	CASSYTGPSWNEQYF	TGTGCCAGCAGCTATACAGGTCCCTCCTGGAACGAGCAGTACTTC
TRBD2	TRBV27	TRBJ2-5	.	CASSLIAGGTETQYF	TGTGCCAGCAGTCTAATAGCGGGAGGGACGGAGACCCAGTACTTC
TRBD2	TRBV23-1	TRBJ2-5	.	CASSHPWTSGLQETQYF	TGCGCCAGCAGTCATCCCTGGACTAGCGGACTACAAGAGACCCAGTACTTC
.	TRBV2	TRBJ2-5	.	CASSKELVRETQYF	TGTGCCAGTTCTAAGGAACTAGTAAGAGAGACCCAGTACTTC
.	TRBV9	TRBJ2-7	.	CASSVEGDRSYEQYF	TGTGCCAGCAGCGTAGAGGGAGATCGCTCCTACGAGCAGTACTTC
.	TRBV9	TRBJ2-2	.	CASSVSRTYRVGTGELFF	TGTGCCAGCAGCGTAAGTCGGACTTACAGGGTGGGCACCGGGGAGCTGTTTTTT
TRBD1	TRBV10-2	TRBJ1-6	.	CASLGQALWPTKWNSIFDSPLHF	TGCGCCAGCCTCGGACAGGCACTATGGCCAACAAAATGGAACTCGATTTTTGATTCACCCCTCCACTTT
.	TRBV5-1	TRBJ2-2	.	CASSLEELRGTGELFF	TGCGCCAGCAGCTTGGAAGAGTTAAGGGGGACCGGGGAGCTGTTTTTT
.	TRBV6-5	TRBJ1-1	.	CASILQGSNTEAFF	TGTGCCAGCATTCTACAGGGATCCAACACTGAAGCTTTCTTT
TRBD1	TRBV2	TRBJ1-4	.	CASSEALGQGEKLFF	TGTGCCAGCAGTGAAGCGCTAGGACAGGGTGAAAAACTGTTTTTT
TRBD1	TRBV7-9	TRBJ2-7	.	CASSWGQAAYEQYF	TGTGCCAGCAGCTGGGGACAGGCTGCCTACGAGCAGTACTTC
.	TRBV15	TRBJ1-2	.	CATSRGSPLYGYTF	TGTGCCACCAGCAGAGGCAGTCCCCTCTATGGCTACACCTTC
.	TRBV2	TRBJ1-1	.	CASSEVAVMNTEAFF	TGTGCCAGCAGTGAAGTGGCAGTGATGAACACTGAAGCTTTCTTT
TRBD2	TRBV2	TRBJ2-1	once	CASSQGLADYNEQFF	TGTGCCAGCAGTCAGGGACTAGCGGACTACAATGAGCAGTTCTTC
.	TRBV6-1	TRBJ2-7	.	CASSEGTYSYEQYF	TGTGCCAGCAGTGAAGGGACTTACTCCTACGAGCAGTACTTC
TRBD1	TRBV10-3	TRBJ2-2	few	CAIRDDRGHRELFF	TGTGCCATCAGAGATGACAGGGGACACCGGGAGCTGTTTTTT
.	TRBV9	TRBJ2-1	.	CASSVDRPSSYNEQFF	TGTGCCAGCAGCGTAGACAGGCCGAGCTCCTACAATGAGCAGTTCTTC
.	TRBV5-4	TRBJ2-3	.	CASRSAGGLADTQYF	TGTGCCAGCAGATCGGCAGGGGGGCTTGCAGATACGCAGTATTTT
TRBD1	TRBV16	TRBJ1-5	once	CASSRTGGPESQHF	TGTGCCAGCAGTAGGACAGGGGGCCCGGAATCCCAGCATTTT
.	TRBV6-1	TRBJ1-5	.	CASSETTGSGPQHF	TGTGCCAGCAGTGAAACGACCGGTAGCGGGCCCCAGCATTTT
.	TRBV7-2	TRBJ1-2	.	CASSLKGAGGYTF	TGTGCCAGCAGCTTGAAGGGAGCGGGCGGCTACACCTTC
.	TRBV30	TRBJ2-5	.	CAWEGRGRETQYF	TGTGCCTGGGAAGGGCGGGGACGAGAGACCCAGTACTTC
TRBD2	TRBV6-1	TRBJ2-1	.	CASSVSLAGGNEQFF	TGTGCCAGCAGTGTATCACTAGCGGGGGGCAATGAGCAGTTCTTC
TRBD2	TRBV7-7	TRBJ2-1	.	CASSLGAGAYNEQFF	TGTGCTAGCAGCTTAGGAGCGGGGGCCTACAATGAGCAGTTCTTC
TRBD2	TRBV7-3	TRBJ2-3	.	CASSLAGGTDTQYF	TGTGCCAGCAGCTTAGCGGGGGGCACAGATACGCAGTATTTT
.	TRBV2	TRBJ2-7	.	CASRFTGTEEQYF	TGTGCCAGCCGATTCACAGGGACGGAAGAGCAGTACTTC
.	TRBV28	TRBJ1-4	.	CASSLGQGDEKLFF	TGTGCCAGCAGTTTAGGACAAGGAGACGAAAAACTGTTTTTT
TRBD1	TRBV18	TRBJ2-7	once	CASSSGTVNYEQYF	TGTGCCAGCTCATCCGGGACAGTTAACTACGAGCAGTACTTC